The text below deals with one T cell receptor beta chain. Its antigen is undetermined. One junction end disagrees with the germline gene, perhaps due to a read error. The sample originates from a study of tumor and adjacent non-tumor tissue in lung cancer. Points from the study as a whole: TCR diversity was significantly greater in tumor than normal lung tissue. Tumor repertoires had a smaller top 100 clone share than normal lung.

A modified ARM-PCR protocol with three rounds of nested PCR amplified TCRbeta. TCRdb re-derived calls from the multiplex PCR reads in MiXCR, one entry per CDR3 protein. The table lists about 67,000 distinct CDR3 sequences, 76% of them singletons, with over 35% in the top ten. No cell sorting was done before RNA was extracted from the tissue. More than 3 cm separated this lung sample from the edge of the tumor. Germline CDR1 is SGHAT and CDR2 is FQDESV (reference sequence). CDR3 length: 14 residues. The receptor's source is a man aged 55 to 70 with non-small cell lung cancer. The rearrangement uses TRBV11-1 and TRBJ2-5, with unresolved D. The sample comprised distant non-tumor lung tissue. The CDR3 reads CASIKDTYQATQYF. In nucleotides, the CDR3 is TGTGCAAGCATCAAAGACACGTACCAAGCGACCCAGTACTTC.